This T cell receptor (beta chain) was sequenced in a study of cytomegalovirus exposure and HLA in healthy donors. The donors were healthy bone marrow donors. The primer mix had 60 Vbeta and 13 Jbeta primers. TCRdb's copy holds only in-frame clones and misses some; the assay was immunoSEQ multiplex PCR. The top ten hold roughly 2.5% of the sample, which has about 200,000 clones, 82% seen once. CDR1 and CDR2 (germline): SGHDN, FVKESK. This CDR3 is 17 amino acids long. Deletions cut 0 bases from V and 2 bases from J, with 16 bases between. The chain has TRBV14 and TRBJ2-5; D might be TRBD2 (7 bases). This clonotype was sampled from a woman aged 40-49 years in good health and CMV-seronegative. The specimen sequenced was PBMCs. The CDR3, as DNA: TGTGCCAGCAGCCAAGACGCGGGCGGGGGCCCTCAAGAGACCCAGTACTTC. It specifies CASSQDAGGGPQETQYF.